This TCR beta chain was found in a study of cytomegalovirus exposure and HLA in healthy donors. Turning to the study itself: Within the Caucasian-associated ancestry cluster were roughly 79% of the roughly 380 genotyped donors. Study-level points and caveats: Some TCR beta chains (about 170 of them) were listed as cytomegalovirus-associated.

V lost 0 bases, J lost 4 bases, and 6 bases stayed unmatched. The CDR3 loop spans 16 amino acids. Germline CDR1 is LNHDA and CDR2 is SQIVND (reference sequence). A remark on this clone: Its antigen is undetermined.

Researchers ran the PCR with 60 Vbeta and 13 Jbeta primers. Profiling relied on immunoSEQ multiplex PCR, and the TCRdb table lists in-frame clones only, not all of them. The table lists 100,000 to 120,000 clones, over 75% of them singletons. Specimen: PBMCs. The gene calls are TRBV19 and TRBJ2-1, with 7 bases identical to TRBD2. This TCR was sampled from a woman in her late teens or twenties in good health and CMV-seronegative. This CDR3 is CASSIDGREPYNEQFF. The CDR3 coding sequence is TGTGCCAGTAGTATAGATGGGAGGGAACCTTACAATGAGCAGTTCTTC.